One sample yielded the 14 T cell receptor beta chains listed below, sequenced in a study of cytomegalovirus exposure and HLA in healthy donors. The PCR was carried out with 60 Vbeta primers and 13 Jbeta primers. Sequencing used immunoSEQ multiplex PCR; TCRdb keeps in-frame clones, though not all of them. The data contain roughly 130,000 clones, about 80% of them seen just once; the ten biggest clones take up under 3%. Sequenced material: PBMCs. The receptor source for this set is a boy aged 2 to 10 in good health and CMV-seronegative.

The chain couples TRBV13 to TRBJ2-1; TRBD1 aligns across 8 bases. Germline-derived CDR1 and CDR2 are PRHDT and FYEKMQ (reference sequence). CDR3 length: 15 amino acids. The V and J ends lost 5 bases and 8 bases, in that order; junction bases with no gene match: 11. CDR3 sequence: CASSPHAGGEHEQFF. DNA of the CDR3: TGTGCCAGCAGCCCGCACGCAGGGGGCGAACATGAGCAGTTCTTC.

CDR3 bases: TGTGCCAGCAGCTCTCTCCTTGAAGCTTTCTTT. Translating gives CASSSLLEAFF. V gene TRBV7-9 combines with J gene TRBJ1-1, with D unresolved. CDR1 is SEHNR, CDR2 FQNEAQ, per germline (reference sequence). The CDR3 is 11 residues long. Trimming took 4 bases from V and 7 from J, leaving 7 bases between them.

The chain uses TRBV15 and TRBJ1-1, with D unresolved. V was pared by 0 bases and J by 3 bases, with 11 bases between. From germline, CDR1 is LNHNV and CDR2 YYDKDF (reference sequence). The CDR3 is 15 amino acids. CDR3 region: CATSRDRLEDTEAFF. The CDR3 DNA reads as TGTGCCACCAGCAGAGATCGCCTGGAGGACACTGAAGCTTTCTTT.

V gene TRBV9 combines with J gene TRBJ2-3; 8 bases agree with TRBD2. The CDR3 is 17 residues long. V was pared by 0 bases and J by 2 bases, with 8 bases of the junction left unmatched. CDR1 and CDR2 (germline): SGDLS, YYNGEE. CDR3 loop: CASSVGPSGSNTDTQYF. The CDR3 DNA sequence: TGTGCCAGCAGCGTAGGGCCCAGCGGGAGTAACACAGATACGCAGTATTTT. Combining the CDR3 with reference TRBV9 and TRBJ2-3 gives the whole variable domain DSGVTQTPKHLITATGQRVTLRCSPRSGDLSVYWYQQSLDQGLQFLIQYYNGEERAKGNILERFSAQQFPDLHSELNLSSLELGDSALYFCASSVGPSGSNTDTQYFGPGTRLTVL.

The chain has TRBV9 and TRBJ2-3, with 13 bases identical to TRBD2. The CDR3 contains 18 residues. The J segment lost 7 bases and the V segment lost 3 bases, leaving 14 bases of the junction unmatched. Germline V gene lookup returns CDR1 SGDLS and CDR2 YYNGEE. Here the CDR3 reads CASSAPLGLAGQRNTQYF. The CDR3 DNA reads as TGTGCCAGCAGCGCCCCCCTGGGACTAGCGGGACAACGAAATACGCAGTATTTT.

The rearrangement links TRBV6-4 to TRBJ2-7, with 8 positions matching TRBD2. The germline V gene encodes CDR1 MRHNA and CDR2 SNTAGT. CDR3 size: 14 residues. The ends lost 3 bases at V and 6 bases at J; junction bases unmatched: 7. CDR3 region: CASSEREEIGEQYV. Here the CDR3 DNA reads TGTGCCAGCAGTGAGCGGGAGGAGATCGGCGAGCAGTACGTC.

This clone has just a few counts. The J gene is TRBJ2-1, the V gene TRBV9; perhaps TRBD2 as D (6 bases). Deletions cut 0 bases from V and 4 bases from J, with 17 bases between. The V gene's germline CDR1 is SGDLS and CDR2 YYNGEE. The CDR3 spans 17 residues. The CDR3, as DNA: TGTGCCAGCAGCGTAGAGGTGGGATCGGGACTTTACAATGAGCAGTTCTTC. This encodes CASSVEVGSGLYNEQFF.

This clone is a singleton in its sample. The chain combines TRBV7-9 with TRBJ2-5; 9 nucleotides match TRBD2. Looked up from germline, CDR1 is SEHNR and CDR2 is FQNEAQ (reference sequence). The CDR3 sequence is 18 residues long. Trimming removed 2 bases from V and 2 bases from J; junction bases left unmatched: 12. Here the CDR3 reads CASSLLAGNPVGQETQYF. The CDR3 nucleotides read TGTGCCAGCAGCTTACTAGCGGGAAACCCGGTGGGTCAAGAGACCCAGTACTTC.

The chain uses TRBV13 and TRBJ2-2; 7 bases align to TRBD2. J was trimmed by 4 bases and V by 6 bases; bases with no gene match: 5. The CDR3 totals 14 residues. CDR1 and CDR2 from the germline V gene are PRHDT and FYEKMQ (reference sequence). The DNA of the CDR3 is TGTGCCAGCAGGAGGCTAGCGGCCACCGGGGAGCTGTTTTTT. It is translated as CASRRLAATGELFF.

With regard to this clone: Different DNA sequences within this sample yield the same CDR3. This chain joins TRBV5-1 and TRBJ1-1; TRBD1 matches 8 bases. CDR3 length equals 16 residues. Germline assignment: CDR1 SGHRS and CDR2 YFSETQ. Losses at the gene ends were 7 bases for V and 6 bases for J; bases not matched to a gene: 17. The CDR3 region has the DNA TGCGCCAGCCTTGCACAGGGGGGCTTGGGGTACGCTGAAGCTTTCTTT. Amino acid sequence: CASLAQGGLGYAEAFF. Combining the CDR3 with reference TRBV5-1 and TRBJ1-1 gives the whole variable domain KAGVTQTPRYLIKTRGQQVTLSCSPISGHRSVSWYQQTPGQGLQFLFEYFSETQRNKGNFPGRFSGRQFSNSRSEMNVSTLELGDSALYLCASLAQGGLGYAEAFFGQGTRLTVV.

The CDR3 DNA follows: TGTGCCAGCAGTGACAGGGTGCCGGGGACCCTCCACTTT. This codes for CASSDRVPGTLHF. J is TRBJ1-6 and V is TRBV6-5, with 7 bases identical to TRBD1. Losses at the gene ends were 5 bases for V and 14 bases for J; bases not matched to a gene: 9. CDR3 length: 13 amino acids. CDR1 MNHEY and CDR2 SVGAGI come from the germline V gene.

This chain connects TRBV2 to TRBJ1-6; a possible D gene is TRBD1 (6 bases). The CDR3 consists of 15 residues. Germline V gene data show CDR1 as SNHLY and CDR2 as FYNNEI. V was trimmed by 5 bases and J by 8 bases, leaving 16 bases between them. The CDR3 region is CASSPPGTFYSPLHF. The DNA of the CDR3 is TGTGCCAGCAGTCCACCCGGGACATTTTATTCACCCCTCCACTTT.

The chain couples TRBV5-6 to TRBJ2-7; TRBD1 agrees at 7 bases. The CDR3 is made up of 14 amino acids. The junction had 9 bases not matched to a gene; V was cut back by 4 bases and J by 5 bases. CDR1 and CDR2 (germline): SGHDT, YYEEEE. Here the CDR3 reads CASSVRDRFHEQYF. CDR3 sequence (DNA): TGTGCCAGCAGCGTTAGGGACAGATTCCACGAGCAGTACTTC.

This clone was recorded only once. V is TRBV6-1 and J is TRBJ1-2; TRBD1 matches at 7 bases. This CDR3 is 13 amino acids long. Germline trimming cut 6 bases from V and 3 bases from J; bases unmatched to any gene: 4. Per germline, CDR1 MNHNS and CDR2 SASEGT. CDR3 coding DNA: TGTGCCAGCAGCCTGGGACAGCACTATGGCTACACCTTC. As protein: CASSLGQHYGYTF.